The entry below gives a single T cell receptor beta chain sequence along with its context. The source of the sample is a study of control samples from healthy donors and cancer patients. Germline V gene data show CDR1 as MDHEN and CDR2 as SYDVKM. CDR3 length equals 15 residues. The ends lost 3 bases at V and 0 bases at J; junction bases unmatched: 3. Sequencing used immunoSEQ multiplex PCR; TCRdb keeps in-frame clones, though not all of them. The top ten clones hold around 6.8% of a sample with under 450,000 clones, roughly 90% of them seen once. The sequenced material came from PBMCs. The V gene is TRBV28, the J gene TRBJ2-7, with 9 bases matching TRBD1. The sequence was collected from a man in his forties or fifties with head and neck cancer. CDR3 nucleotides: TGTGCCAGCAGTTTCGGGACAGGGTTCTCCTACGAGCAGTACTTC. It translates to CASSFGTGFSYEQYF.